One and the same sample provided the 32 T cell receptor beta chains below, sequenced in a study of T-cell memory formation after mild COVID-19. TCRdb ran MiXCR on the 5' RACE reads and lists one entry per CDR3 protein. The table lists 150,000 to 200,000 distinct CDR3 sequences, approximately 10% of them singletons, with about 3.5% in the top ten. Sample: PBMCs or a T cell subset sorted from them (not recorded which). These receptors were obtained from a man between 18 and 35 years old who had mild COVID-19 (a few samples of this study predate the infection). Cell type and time point are not known.

This chain links TRBV12-3 or TRBV12-4 with TRBJ2-3, with D maybe TRBD2 (6 bases). The CDR3 has 14 residues. V lost 6 bases and J lost 2, with 12 bases in between. The CDR3 region is CASSRRDFTDTQYF. Here the CDR3 DNA reads TGTGCCAGCAGCCGGAGGGACTTCACAGATACGCAGTATTTT.

This clonotype was detected a few times. This chain uses TRBV20-1 with TRBJ1-1; the D is unclear. V was shortened by 3 bases and J by 1 base, with 12 bases between the two germline ends. CDR1 and CDR2 (germline): DFQATT, SNEGSKA (reference sequence). The CDR3 has 14 residues. CDR3 bases: TGCAGTGCTAGGGGTGGACGGGCGAACACTGAAGCTTTCTTT. Encoded protein: CSARGGRANTEAFF.

This clonotype has a handful of counts. V and J are TRBV12-5 and TRBJ2-7; TRBD1 matches at 8 bases. V lost 4 bases to trimming and J lost 4 bases; unmatched junction nucleotides: 6. CDR3 length: 14 residues. Germline V gives CDR1 LGHNT, CDR2 FRNRAP. DNA for the CDR3: TGTGCTAGTGGTTCGGGGGACAGGATATACGAGCAGTACTTC. Residues: CASGSGDRIYEQYF.

This clonotype was detected only a few times. The chain joins TRBV4-2 to TRBJ2-5; 9 bases line up with TRBD2. This CDR3 contains 16 residues. The germline V gene encodes CDR1 LGHNA and CDR2 YNFKEQ. V lost 1 base, J lost 5 bases, and 8 bases stayed unmatched. CDR3 in DNA: TGTGCCAGCAGCCAAGTCGGGCGGGGGGGCCTGGAGACCCAGTACTTC. This codes for CASSQVGRGGLETQYF.

This clonotype occurred a few times. The chain couples TRBV6-2 or TRBV6-3 to TRBJ2-7; D is ambiguous. Germline V lookup: CDR1 MNHEY, CDR2 SVGEGT. The CDR3 runs to 13 residues. V lost 8 bases and J 1 base, leaving 12 bases between the germline ends. CDR3 coding DNA: TGTGCCAGCGGACGTATTCCTTCCTACGAGCAGTACTTC. Translated, it gives CASGRIPSYEQYF.

This clonotype was seen more than once but under ten times. This chain connects TRBV10-2 to TRBJ2-1; D is unresolved. The CDR3 is 12 residues long. The germline gives CDR1 WSHSY, CDR2 SAAADI. The V end was cut by 1 base, the J end by 4 bases, with 2 bases between. The chain's CDR3 is CASSELYNEQFF. In DNA, the CDR3 is TGCGCCAGCAGTGAGTTATACAATGAGCAGTTCTTC.

The chain combines TRBV15 with TRBJ2-5; TRBD1 matches 9 bases. The CDR3 totals 15 residues. Germline CDR1 reads LNHNV; CDR2 reads YYDKDF (reference sequence). V was pared by 6 bases and J by 1 base, with 6 bases of the junction left unmatched. DNA for the CDR3: TGTGCCACCAGTAGACAGGGGGGGTTCCAAGAGACCCAGTACTTC. It is translated as CATSRQGGFQETQYF. The whole variable domain, filled in from reference TRBV15 and TRBJ2-5, reads DAMVIQNPRYQVTQFGKPVTLSCSQTLNHNVMYWYQQKSSQAPKLLFHYYDKDFNNEADTPDNFQSRRPNTSFCFLDIRSPGLGDTAMYLCATSRQGGFQETQYFGPGTRLLVL.

This clonotype showed up just a few times. The chain is built from TRBV19 and TRBJ1-5; perhaps TRBD1 as D (6 bases). CDR3 length: 14 amino acids. Germline V gene data show CDR1 as LNHDA and CDR2 as SQIVND (reference sequence). Between the trimmed V and J ends, which lost 5 bases and 2 bases, there was a span of 10 bases. CDR3 loop: CASSYRERNQPQHF. In nucleotides, the CDR3 is TGTGCCAGTAGTTACAGGGAACGCAATCAGCCCCAGCATTTT.

This clonotype was recorded many times. The rearrangement uses TRBV4-1 and TRBJ2-5, with D perhaps given as TRBD1 or TRBD2 (7 bases each). The CDR3 runs 16 residues. V gave up 1 base and J gave up 5 bases, with 17 bases separating them. Germline-derived CDR1 and CDR2 are MGHRA and YSYEKL. The CDR3 region has the DNA TGCGCCAGCAGCCAAGCTGGAGCAGGGGGGGGGGAGACCCAGTACTTC. This sequence encodes CASSQAGAGGGETQYF.

The V gene is TRBV7-9, the J gene TRBJ1-3; TRBD1 agrees at 9 bases. This CDR3 contains 15 residues. With 5 bases clipped from V and 5 bases from J, the junction kept 7 bases outside the gene matches. Germline lookup yields CDR1 SEHNR and CDR2 FQNEAQ (reference sequence). This chain's CDR3 is CASSEGQGARNTIYF. CDR3 sequence (DNA): TGTGCCAGCAGCGAGGGACAGGGTGCTAGAAACACCATATATTTT.

V usage is TRBV20-1 and J usage is TRBJ2-3, with TRBD1 matching 7 bases. CDR1 is DFQATT, CDR2 SNEGSKA, per germline (reference sequence). The CDR3 is 15 residues long. V was clipped by 5 bases and J by 2 bases; unmatched bases: 10. The CDR3 coding sequence is TGCAGTGCTGAGGGACAGCCTCCAATCACAGATACGCAGTATTTT. This gives the protein CSAEGQPPITDTQYF.

This chain links TRBV6-5 with TRBJ2-7, with 10 bases that match TRBD1. The CDR3 is made up of 14 amino acids. Germline lookup yields CDR1 MNHEY and CDR2 SVGAGI. J lost 4 bases, V lost 5 bases, and 5 bases had no gene match. The CDR3 DNA reads TGTGCCAGCAGTCAAAGGACAGGGGGGTACGAGCAGTACTTC. Its translation is CASSQRTGGYEQYF.

This clonotype has a single count. V and J are TRBV20-1 and TRBJ2-4, with D perhaps being TRBD1 or TRBD2 (5 bases each). The CDR3 sequence is 16 residues long. The germline CDR1 and CDR2 sequences are DFQATT and SNEGSKA (reference sequence). Trimming stripped 3 bases from V and 0 bases from J, with 15 bases between. The CDR3 sequence is CSARKRGELAKNIQYF. CDR3 nucleotides: TGCAGTGCTAGGAAGAGAGGGGAACTAGCCAAAAACATTCAGTACTTC.

The gene calls are TRBV7-2 and TRBJ2-3; the match to TRBD2 covers 7 bases. V dropped 5 bases and J dropped 1; count of bases not matched to a gene: 3. There are 14 residues in the CDR3. Germline CDR1 reads SGHTA; CDR2 reads FQGNSA. DNA of the CDR3: TGTGCCAGCAGCGGGAGCGGGGGCACAGATACGCAGTATTTT. Amino acid sequence: CASSGSGGTDTQYF. The full variable domain, in which reference TRBV7-2 and TRBJ2-3 provide the parts outside the CDR3, is GAGVSQSPSNKVTEKGKDVELRCDPISGHTALYWYRQSLGQGLEFLIYFQGNSAPDKSGLPSDRFSAERTGGSVSTLTIQRTQQEDSAVYLCASSGSGGTDTQYFGPGTRLTVL.

A few counts support this clonotype. The CDR3 loop is CASSQYKNTEAFF. As DNA, the CDR3 is TGCGCCAGCAGCCAGTACAAGAACACTGAAGCTTTCTTT. The chain uses TRBV4-3 and TRBJ1-1; D gene ambiguous. The CDR3 spans 13 residues. Germline V gene lookup returns CDR1 LGHNA and CDR2 YSLEER. Trimming removed 3 bases at V and 1 base at J, with 6 bases between.

The genes are TRBV2 and TRBJ2-6; no definite D call. CDR3 size: 14 residues. The V and J ends lost 9 bases and 0 bases respectively, with 9 bases between them. The germline gives CDR1 SNHLY, CDR2 FYNNEI. CDR3 in DNA: TGTGCCAGAACCCGGATCTCTGGGGCCAACGTCCTGACTTTC. Protein: CARTRISGANVLTF.

A few counts support this clonotype. This chain joins TRBV10-3 and TRBJ2-3, with D perhaps TRBD1 (7 bases). Germline values: CDR1 ENHRY, CDR2 SYGVKD. V gave up 9 bases and J gave up 2 bases, with 15 bases separating them. CDR3 length equals 14 residues. This CDR3 is CAIDQGGLTDTQYF. CDR3 coding DNA: TGTGCCATTGACCAGGGGGGCCTCACAGATACGCAGTATTTT.

The chain carries TRBV20-1 and TRBJ2-5; 8 nucleotides align to TRBD1. Germline CDR1 DFQATT, CDR2 SNEGSKA (reference sequence). The CDR3 runs to 14 residues. The trim removed 3 bases at V and 3 bases at J, leaving 6 bases unmatched. Here the CDR3 DNA reads TGCAGTGCTAGCCTTGCGACAGGGGAAGAGACCCAGTACTTC. It is translated as CSASLATGEETQYF.

This clonotype came up a few times. The V and J genes are TRBV5-1 and TRBJ1-2, with a possible D match to TRBD1 (6 bases). The germline V and J ends were trimmed by 4 bases and 4 bases, with 11 bases remaining between them. Looked up from germline, CDR1 is SGHRS and CDR2 is YFSETQ. The CDR3 has 13 amino acids. The CDR3 region is CASSHGQSYGYTF. CDR3 coding DNA: TGCGCCAGCAGCCATGGACAGAGCTATGGCTACACCTTC.

This rearrangement joins TRBV6-5 to TRBJ1-1; the D gene is possibly TRBD1 (5 bases). Trimming removed 6 bases at V and 0 bases at J, with 17 bases between. CDR3 length: 16 residues. From germline, CDR1 is MNHEY and CDR2 SVGAGI. Here the CDR3 reads CASRVYAGTLNTEAFF. The CDR3 nucleotides are TGTGCCAGCAGGGTATATGCAGGGACCTTGAACACTGAAGCTTTCTTT.

The gene calls are TRBV7-2 and TRBJ1-2, with D perhaps TRBD1 (6 bases). Germline values: CDR1 SGHTA, CDR2 FQGNSA. This CDR3 region has 12 residues. V was pared by 5 bases and J by 13 bases, with 17 bases between. CDR3 coding DNA: TGTGCCAGCAGCCCCCGGGAGGGGGATGCCACCTTC. This gives the protein CASSPREGDATF.

This clonotype has more than one count but fewer than ten. This chain uses TRBV7-3 with TRBJ2-3; the match to TRBD1 covers 10 bases. This CDR3 is 16 amino acids long. V lost 5 bases and J lost 6; bases outside the gene matches: 11. Germline V gene sequence: CDR1 SGHTA, CDR2 FQGTGA. The CDR3 is CASSLAPGQGTDTQYF. The CDR3, as DNA: TGTGCCAGCAGCCTCGCCCCGGGACAGGGGACGGATACGCAGTATTTT. The whole variable domain, filled in from reference TRBV7-3 and TRBJ2-3, reads GAGVSQTPSNKVTEKGKYVELRCDPISGHTALYWYRQSLGQGPEFLIYFQGTGAADDSGLPNDRFFAVRPEGSVSTLKIQRTERGDSAVYLCASSLAPGQGTDTQYFGPGTRLTVL.

This clonotype has ten or more counts. This chain uses TRBV4-3 with TRBJ2-5; D gene uncertain. The germline CDR1 and CDR2 sequences are LGHNA and YSLEER. This CDR3 comprises 16 residues. V was clipped by 3 bases and J by 5 bases, with 19 bases between them. The CDR3: CASSHVPVSSGETQYF. The CDR3 bases are TGCGCCAGCAGCCATGTCCCCGTCAGTTCGGGCGAGACCCAGTACTTC.

This clonotype has just a few counts. The DNA of the CDR3 is TGTGCCAGCAGCTCTTCGACAGTCTCTGGAAACACCATATATTTT. Translating it yields CASSSSTVSGNTIYF. The gene calls are TRBV5-5 and TRBJ1-3; possible D gene TRBD1, 5 bases. In germline, CDR1 is SGHKS, CDR2 YYEKEE (reference sequence). V was clipped by 3 bases and J by 0 bases, with 10 bases between them. The CDR3 loop spans 15 amino acids.

This clonotype was seen more than once but under ten times. CDR3 residues: CASSFIGGEQPQHF. The CDR3 region has the DNA TGTGCCAGCAGCTTCATCGGGGGTGAGCAGCCCCAGCATTTT. The V call is TRBV12-3 or TRBV12-4, the J call TRBJ1-5; D is possibly TRBD1 (5 bases). The CDR3 loop spans 14 amino acids. Trimming stripped 6 bases from V and 7 bases from J, with 16 bases between.

This clonotype came up many times. The genes are TRBV7-2 and TRBJ2-7; 7 positions agree with TRBD1. Per the germline V gene, CDR1 is SGHTA and CDR2 is FQGNSA. V dropped 4 bases and J dropped 6; count of bases not matched to a gene: 6. This CDR3 is built from 13 residues. The CDR3 sequence: CASSSGTAREQYF. Written as DNA, the CDR3 is TGTGCCAGCAGCTCTGGGACAGCGCGCGAGCAGTACTTC.

V and J are TRBV2 and TRBJ2-5; perhaps TRBD1 as D (5 bases). Trimming left V 4 bases short and J 1 base short, with 7 bases between. Germline V gives CDR1 SNHLY, CDR2 FYNNEI. The CDR3 sequence is 13 residues long. The CDR3 spells CASSAGLQETQYF. Here the CDR3 DNA reads TGTGCCAGCAGTGCAGGGCTCCAAGAGACCCAGTACTTC.

The CDR3 DNA is TGTGCCAGCAGTTTAAAAATTACCGGGACAGTGAACTGGGAGCAGTACTTC. It specifies CASSLKITGTVNWEQYF. V and J are TRBV27 and TRBJ2-7; 7 bases match TRBD1. Germline V CDR1 and CDR2: MNHEY, SMNVEV (reference sequence). This CDR3 contains 17 residues. J was trimmed by 7 bases and V by 2 bases; bases with no gene match: 17.

The rearrangement joins TRBV20-1 to TRBJ1-1; D gene uncertain. V gave up 5 bases and J gave up 1 base, with 11 bases separating them. CDR1 is DFQATT, CDR2 SNEGSKA, per germline (reference sequence). The CDR3 runs 13 residues. The CDR3 here is CSARRRRNTEAFF. CDR3 bases: TGCAGTGCTCGAAGACGGAGGAACACTGAAGCTTTCTTT.

This clonotype occurred many times. The chain uses TRBV15 and TRBJ1-4; TRBD1 might be the D (5 bases). The CDR3 runs to 15 residues. Germline V gene lookup returns CDR1 LNHNV and CDR2 YYDKDF (reference sequence). V lost 0 bases and J 6 bases, leaving 11 bases between the germline ends. The CDR3 sequence: CATSRDRAWDEKLFF. CDR3 bases: TGTGCCACCAGCAGAGACAGGGCCTGGGATGAAAAACTGTTTTTT. Combining the CDR3 with reference TRBV15 and TRBJ1-4 gives the whole variable domain DAMVIQNPRYQVTQFGKPVTLSCSQTLNHNVMYWYQQKSSQAPKLLFHYYDKDFNNEADTPDNFQSRRPNTSFCFLDIRSPGLGDTAMYLCATSRDRAWDEKLFFGSGTQLSVL.

J is TRBJ2-7 and V is TRBV6-1; the D gene is possibly TRBD2 (5 bases). This CDR3 is 14 amino acids long. V lost 0 bases to trimming and J lost 7 bases, with 13 bases between them. Germline loops: CDR1 MNHNS, CDR2 SASEGT. In nucleotides, the CDR3 is TGTGCCAGCAGTGAAGCTGGGAGCCCTCGGGAGCAGTACGTC. Encoded protein: CASSEAGSPREQYV.

J is TRBJ1-3 and V is TRBV12-3 or TRBV12-4, with D hard to call. V was clipped by 2 bases and J by 4 bases, with 3 bases between them. The CDR3 contains 12 residues. The CDR3 protein is CASSLFGNTIYF. CDR3 nucleotides: TGTGCCAGCAGTTTATTCGGAAACACCATATATTTT.